The present entry profiles one TCR beta chain with its context. The germline gives CDR1 SGHVS, CDR2 FQNEAQ. The CDR3 spans 14 residues. V lost 4 bases, J lost 7 bases, and 6 bases stayed unmatched. Amplification of TCR beta CDR3 regions used RNA as the template. HTBI primers drove first-round RT-PCR of the TCR CDR3. TCRdb re-called the multiplex PCR reads through MiXCR, storing one row per CDR3 protein. The sample includes about 210,000 distinct CDR3 sequences, approximately 17% of them seen just once. The data were obtained in a study of T cells in Graves' hyperthyroidism and ophthalmopathy. The material sequenced was blood. This chain links TRBV7-8 with TRBJ1-5; 8 bases are a match to TRBD1. The receptor comes from a man aged 50 or older with Graves' hyperthyroidism. The CDR3 DNA follows: TGTGCCAGCAGCTCGACAGGGGAGGTGCAGCCCCAGCATTTT. This gives the protein CASSSTGEVQPQHF.